In this sample, the clone carrying this T cell receptor (beta chain) turned up a few times. Its antigen is unidentified. This sample was taken from a study of beta chain features in type 1 diabetes. Whole-study findings and limits: Shortening of TCRB CDR3s, moderate but significant, appeared in all four CD4+ subsets of Type 1 diabetes patients. There were fewer insertions and more deletions at the VDJ junctions of type 1 diabetes patients.

Since all of the isolated RNA was reverse transcribed, expressed TCRB transcripts were what got sequenced. TCRdb keeps only in-frame clones here, not all; method: immunoSEQ multiplex PCR. The sample lists 120,000 to 150,000 clones, 10% to 15% occurring once. The ends lost 3 bases at V and 9 bases at J; junction bases unmatched: 11. This CDR3 is 16 amino acids long. Germline V lookup: CDR1 KGHSH, CDR2 LQKENI. The chain has TRBV18 and TRBJ1-6; 7 positions match TRBD1. The clonotype originates from a man between 18 and 29 years old with type 1 diabetes. Sequenced material: central memory CD4+ T cells from blood. This CDR3 is CASSPDRFQRGSPLHF. The CDR3 region has the DNA TGTGCCAGCTCACCGGACAGGTTCCAAAGGGGTTCACCCCTCCACTTT. Drawing the rest from reference TRBV18 and TRBJ1-6, the complete variable domain is NAGVMQNPRHLVRRRGQEARLRCSPMKGHSHVYWYRQLPEEGLKFMVYLQKENIIDESGMPKERFSAEFPKEGPSILRIQQVVRGDSAAYFCASSPDRFQRGSPLHFGNGTRLTVT.